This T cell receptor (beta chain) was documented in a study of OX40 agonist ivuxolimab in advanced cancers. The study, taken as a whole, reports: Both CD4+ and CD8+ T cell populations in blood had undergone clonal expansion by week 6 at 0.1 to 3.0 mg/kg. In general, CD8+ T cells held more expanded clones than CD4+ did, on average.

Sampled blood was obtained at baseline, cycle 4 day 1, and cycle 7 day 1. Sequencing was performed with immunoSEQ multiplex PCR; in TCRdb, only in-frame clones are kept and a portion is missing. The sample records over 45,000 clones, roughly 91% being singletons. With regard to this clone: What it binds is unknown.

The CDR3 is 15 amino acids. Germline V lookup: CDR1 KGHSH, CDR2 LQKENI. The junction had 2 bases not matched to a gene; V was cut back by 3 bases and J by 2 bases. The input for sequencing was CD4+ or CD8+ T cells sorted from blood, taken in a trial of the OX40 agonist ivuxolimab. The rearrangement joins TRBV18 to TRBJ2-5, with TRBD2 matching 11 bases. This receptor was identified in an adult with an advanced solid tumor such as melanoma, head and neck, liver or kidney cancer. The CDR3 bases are TGTGCCAGCTCACCTTCTAGCGGGGGGCAAGAGACCCAGTACTTC. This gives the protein CASSPSSGGQETQYF.